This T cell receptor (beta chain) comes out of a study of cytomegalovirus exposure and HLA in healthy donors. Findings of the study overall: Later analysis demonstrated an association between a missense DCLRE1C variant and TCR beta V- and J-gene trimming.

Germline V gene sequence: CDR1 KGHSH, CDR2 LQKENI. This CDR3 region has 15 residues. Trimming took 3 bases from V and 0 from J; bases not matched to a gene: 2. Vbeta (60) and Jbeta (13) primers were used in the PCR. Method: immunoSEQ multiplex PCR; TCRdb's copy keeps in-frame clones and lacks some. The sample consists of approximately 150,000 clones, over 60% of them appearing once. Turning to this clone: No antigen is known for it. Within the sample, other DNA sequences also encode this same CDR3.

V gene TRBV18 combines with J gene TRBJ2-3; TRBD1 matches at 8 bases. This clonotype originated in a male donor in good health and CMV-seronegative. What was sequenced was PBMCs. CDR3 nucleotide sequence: TGTGCCAGCTCACCCCAGGGGGCAAGCACAGATACGCAGTATTTT. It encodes CASSPQGASTDTQYF.